This T cell receptor beta chain stems from a study of blood T cell repertoires in COVID-19. Study in general: COVID-19 samples, acute and convalescent, were from the United States, Italy and Spain. T cells, B-cell-depleted T cells, or PBMCs supplied cDNA or gDNA.

Original processing methods: Estimates of nucleated cell counts were drawn from the amplification of reference gene primers. Sequenced by immunoSEQ multiplex PCR; TCRdb stores in-frame clones only, minus some. That table furnishes V, J and clone size, whereas the DNA furnished D and trimming. The sample yields just over 150,000 clones, roughly 84% seen once. Germline trimming cut 3 bases from V and 1 base from J; bases unmatched to any gene: 4. This CDR3 region has 14 residues. Germline-derived CDR1 and CDR2 are DFQATT and SNEGSKA (reference sequence). The rearrangement links TRBV20-1 to TRBJ2-7, with TRBD2 matching over 9 bases. The source is a woman aged 45-59 years with acute or convalescent COVID-19. Sequencing was carried out using peripheral blood. This CDR3 reads CSASSGSRSYEQYF. The CDR3 DNA reads as TGCAGTGCTAGTAGCGGGAGTAGGTCCTACGAGCAGTACTTC.